Below, one T cell receptor (beta chain) is given with its context. It has no known antigen specificity. No per-base quality is available; no much larger clone lies one base away. From a lookup of the germline V gene (reference sequence), CDR1 and CDR2 are GTSNPN and SVGIG. The junction shows trimming of 4 bases on V and 4 bases on J, and the gene matches do not reach 11 bases of it. The CDR3 measures 15 amino acids from cysteine to phenylalanine. Just the 45-base CDR3 DNA is kept, in frame starting at base 1. The library was prepared using the immunoSEQ multiplex PCR assay. For the multiplex PCR, a mixture combining 60 forward primers for TCR Vbeta segments and 13 reverse primers for TCR Jbeta segments was used. The CDR3 region of rearranged TCR beta genes was amplified from genomic DNA with a multiplex PCR assay. Amplified TCR beta libraries were sequenced as 87-base-pair reads on the Illumina HiSeq System. From the authors' description of their analysis: A later analysis counted some 80 million unique TCR beta chains across the 666 repertoires, and some 12 million of these chains were shared by at least two donors. A nearest-neighbor algorithm error-corrected the raw reads and collapsed the reads into unique sequences, merging closely related sequences to remove PCR and sequencing errors. Alignment of CDR3 sequences to IMGT reference sequences was used to assign V, D and J gene segments. For a sequence to be retained, a match of at least six nucleotides to both a V gene segment and a J gene segment was required. Rearrangements were classified as productive when the CDR3 lacked stop codons and remained in frame with V and J, and all other rearrangements were classified as non-productive. Following IMGT convention, CDR3 was defined as the stretch from the second conserved V-encoded cysteine to the conserved J-encoded phenylalanine. Sequences without an unambiguous match to a single V gene segment were excluded from the earlier analysis of 450 to 750 of the donors. An earlier analysis of under 750 of the donors called V segments functional above 56.7% productive rearrangements and segregating when the between-donor standard deviation exceeded 5%. A statistical classification framework was developed to diagnose cytomegalovirus status using the catalog of TCR beta chain sequences. In a later analysis, TCR nucleotide sequences were compared against IMGT/GENE-DB human TR gene sequences so that V and J genes could be assigned. A later analysis assigned CDR3 sequences and most-parsimonious VDJ recombination scenarios with the TCRdist pipeline. In a later analysis, each TCR beta chain was defined by its CDR3 amino acid sequence together with its V-gene family, and reads lacking a unique V-gene family were excluded. As a way to deal with suspected cross-contamination and a sequencing artifact, a later analysis dropped nearly 600 nucleotide sequences that were highly shared and had low generation probability. In a later analysis, a clonal expansion index was calculated for each public chain from normalized within-repertoire ranks of inferred template counts. A later analysis computed generation probabilities with a VDJ recombination model fitted to out-of-frame rearrangements, and checked the results against IGoR. In a later analysis, TCR-TCR, TCR-HLA and TCR-CMV co-occurrence was scored with hypergeometric tests, and a repertoire-size bias correction was applied to TCR pairs. False discovery rates were estimated in a later analysis by permuting HLA or CMV assignments 20 times. In a later analysis, co-occurring TCRs were grouped using DBSCAN, and TCRdist sequence similarity was added for clustering within HLA-allele-positive subsets. Repertoires with fewer than 30,000 or more than 120,000 public chains, plus five repertoires with anomalous nucleotide sharing, were excluded from co-occurrence clustering. The immuneACCESS repertoire file appears here via TCRdb, limited to in-frame rearrangements. These files lack a portion of the clones; in checked studies, under half of the deficit traces to unresolved V genes, and the cause of the others is not known. V, J and clone size are those of that table, while D and trimming were read from the DNA. This sample has 95,000 to 110,000 clones in its table, and under 85% of those were observed once. The leading ten clones occupy 4% to 5% of the sample.

This sample is drawn from a study of cytomegalovirus exposure and HLA in healthy donors (TCRdb year 2017). Turning to the overall study: An earlier analysis of roughly 500 of the donors reported 250 to 300 Gb of sequence data and 100 million to 140 million unique TCR beta sequences from roughly 200 million T cells. Around 300 gigabases of sequencing data and around 87 million unique TCR sequences were included in an early release covering around 600 HLA-typed donors. Of the 398 genotyped donors, over 70% fell in the genetic ancestry cluster associated with self-reported Caucasian donors. The study was designed to test whether signatures of past pathogen exposure could be identified by cataloging public T cell receptors. The T cell repertoires of under 750 subjects were profiled by immunosequencing and related to cytomegalovirus serostatus. Along with the 666-subject first cohort, a separate validation cohort of around 110 different subjects was used. The study combined high-throughput TCR immunosequencing, statistical association of individual TCRs with disease status, and machine learning to predict cytomegalovirus infection status. A later analysis re-examined previously published TCR beta repertoires from around 670 donors and added high-resolution HLA genotyping to investigate patterns of TCR occurrence. The later analysis used no new phenotypic data to find candidate immune exposures, relying instead on TCR beta sequences and their occurrence across donors. An earlier analysis of 587 of the donors applied high-throughput TCR beta sequencing to assess whether each TCR beta V gene segment acted as functional or pseudogenic. Donor age, sex, ethnicity and CMV serostatus were compiled together with the repertoire data. Genome-wide SNP genotypes for about 65% of the 666 donors were used in a later genetic analysis, which treated that subset as a discovery cohort. Every repertoire in the discovery cohort had been generated on one and the same sequencing platform. HLA typing covered class I and class II loci at four-digit resolution. The number of donors typed differed by locus, with roughly 620-630 for A, B, C, DRB1 and DQB1, around 520 for DQA1, 600 to 610 for DPA1, and some 440 for DPB1. Because of strong linkage in the cohort, four to six DR-DQ haplotypes were treated as single units for association and clustering. Among about 370 genotyped donors of the cohort, an average of about 220,000 unique TCR beta nucleotide sequences was sequenced per donor, of which approximately 19% were non-productive. What the study reported, not specific to this receptor: Most CMV-associated TCR beta chains appeared to be HLA-restricted in a later analysis, and the HLA associations seemed to be driven largely by CMV exposure. Because HLA typing was missing for some donors at each locus, association tests included only the typed subset. In the study, around 160 TCR beta chains were listed as associated with cytomegalovirus. Because the 87-base-pair reads could not distinguish some IMGT-functional V segments, including TRBV6-2 and TRBV6-3, those segments were excluded. In a later analysis, TCR association rates were found to vary across HLA loci, with the most associated TCRs seen for DRB1 alleles and the fewest for HLA-C alleles. V-gene and J-gene trimming of TCR beta chains was associated with a missense DCLRE1C variant in a later genetic analysis, and the association was replicated in an independent cohort. Most TCR sequences were seen in very few donors, while some public TCRs were found in many individuals. Three of the identified cytomegalovirus-associated TCR beta chains were confirmed in vitro to be specific for cytomegalovirus antigens. The authors suggested that the approach could potentially be generalized to other disease states and immunological phenotypes. A further reported finding was that TCR beta sequences accurately predicted the HLA-A and HLA-B alleles for most subjects in the first cohort. An earlier analysis of around 540 of the donors showed that most TCR beta V segments appeared in productive rearrangements either about 87% or about 30% of the time, which broadly matched IMGT annotations. Over 15 rarely observed V segments, including chromosome 9 orphons, were excluded from the earlier analysis of about 610 of the donors because counts were too low. The presence/absence analyses assumed that sequencing depth was roughly uniform across donors, and that assumption may not be true. The only immune exposure information available for the cohort was CMV serostatus. A cluster of highly shared sequence variants was judged likely to be a technical artifact of the sequencing pipeline. According to a later analysis, parvovirus B19, influenza, CMV and Epstein-Barr virus appeared linked to several top co-occurrence clusters. Specific HLA alleles were associated with roughly 16,000 TCR beta sequences at a false discovery rate of 0.05 in a later analysis. When HLA alleles, especially DR and DQ, strongly co-occurred, TCR associations were difficult to assign to individual alleles. The classifier was reported to diagnose cytomegalovirus status with high specificity and sensitivity in both the original cohort and the validation cohort. In a later genetic analysis, fewer N-insertions in productive TCRs were reported among donors in an Asian-associated ancestry cluster than the approximately 670-donor mean. In a later analysis, HLA-associated TCR beta chains were found to be more clonally expanded and to have lower generation probabilities than equally common non-associated chains. This cohort had only TCR beta chains sequenced, and the lack of alpha or paired-chain data limited which features could be detected. Correlated functional status among segregating V segments might reflect linkage disequilibrium, but an unknown experimental factor could not be ruled out.

The cohort comprised some 680 healthy bone marrow donors. Cohort members were all nominally healthy when sampled, although unrecorded immune exposures were likely present. The donor tested CMV seronegative and was one of the 352 seronegative cohort members. A peripheral blood sample was collected from each donor, and TCR beta sequencing was performed on peripheral blood mononuclear cells. The Qiagen DNeasy Blood Extraction Kit was used to extract genomic DNA from the blood cell samples. The chain links TRBV30 with TRBJ2-3, and 7 junction bases match TRBD2. Sequenced material: PBMCs. The receptor was isolated from a male donor in good health and CMV-seronegative. At the DNA level, the sequence is TGTGCCTGGATACCCGGGACTACAGCCTCAGATACGCAGTATTTT. Its protein product is CAWIPGTTASDTQYF. Reference TRBV30 and TRBJ2-3 proteins supply the regions before and after the CDR3; the full variable domain is: SQTIHQWPATLVQPVGSPLSLECTVEGTSNPNLYWYRQAAGRGLQLLFYSVGIGQISSEVPQNLSASRPQDRQFILSSKKLLLSDSGFYLCAWIPGTTASDTQYFGPGTRLTVL.